This passage covers 21 T cell receptor beta chains from one sample sequenced in a study of blood T cell repertoires in COVID-19. Sequencing used immunoSEQ multiplex PCR; TCRdb keeps in-frame clones, though not all of them. The sample contains under 250,000 clones, about 89% of which appear only once. Sample: peripheral blood. The receptor set was obtained from a man aged 60-69 years who had recovered from COVID-19.

The rearrangement links TRBV7-2 to TRBJ2-7; 9 nucleotides agree with TRBD2. CDR1 SGHTA and CDR2 FQGNSA come from the germline V gene. V was clipped by 4 bases and J by 3 bases; unmatched bases: 4. The CDR3 extends over 14 amino acids. In DNA, the CDR3 is TGTGCCAGCAGCTCTAGCGGGATCTACTACGAGCAGTACTTC. Its translation is CASSSSGIYYEQYF.

The chain combines TRBV19 with TRBJ1-5; 8 bases line up with TRBD1. CDR3 length: 15 amino acids. J was trimmed by 5 bases and V by 3 bases; bases with no gene match: 6. Germline CDR1 is LNHDA and CDR2 is SQIVND (reference sequence). This CDR3 reads CASSIPDRADQPQHF. The CDR3 nucleotides read TGTGCCAGTAGTATCCCGGACAGGGCCGATCAGCCCCAGCATTTT.

This rearrangement joins TRBV27 to TRBJ2-6, with D tentatively TRBD2 (5 bases). The CDR3 length is 15 residues. CDR1 and CDR2 from the germline V gene are MNHEY and SMNVEV (reference sequence). The V and J ends lost 3 bases and 0 bases respectively, with 6 bases between them. Written as DNA, the CDR3 is TGTGCCAGCAGTTTCGGAGGCTCTGGGGCCAACGTCCTGACTTTC. This codes for CASSFGGSGANVLTF.

This chain joins TRBV18 and TRBJ1-2, with D possibly matching TRBD1 (5 bases). Trimming removed 4 bases from V and 6 bases from J, with 15 bases in between. The CDR3 has 14 amino acids. Per germline, CDR1 KGHSH and CDR2 LQKENI. DNA for the CDR3: TGTGCCAGCTCACTTCGAAGGGAAGGGGATGGCTACACCTTC. Translated: CASSLRREGDGYTF.

The chain links TRBV28 to TRBJ1-6; D gene ambiguous. V was trimmed by 3 bases and J by 9 bases, leaving 12 bases between them. The CDR3 covers 14 residues. Germline loops: CDR1 MDHEN, CDR2 SYDVKM. CDR3 protein: CASSFPGFGSPLHF. CDR3 DNA: TGTGCCAGCAGTTTCCCGGGGTTCGGTTCACCCCTCCACTTT.

J is TRBJ1-5 and V is TRBV6-5, with TRBD1 matching over 8 bases. The CDR3 is made up of 15 amino acids. The germline CDR1 and CDR2 sequences are MNHEY and SVGAGI. Unmatched junction bases numbered 5, after V lost 2 bases and J lost 5 bases. CDR3 coding DNA: TGTGCCAGCAGTTACACAGGGGGGCCGTATCAGCCCCAGCATTTT. It specifies CASSYTGGPYQPQHF.

This rearrangement joins TRBV9 to TRBJ2-5; 11 bases line up with TRBD2. CDR1 and CDR2 (germline): SGDLS, YYNGEE. The CDR3 covers 14 residues. With 4 bases clipped from V and 5 bases from J, the junction kept 4 bases outside the gene matches. As DNA, the CDR3 is TGTGCCAGCAGCCCTCGACTAGCGGGGGAGACCCAGTACTTC. Translation: CASSPRLAGETQYF. Drawing the rest from reference TRBV9 and TRBJ2-5, the complete variable domain is DSGVTQTPKHLITATGQRVTLRCSPRSGDLSVYWYQQSLDQGLQFLIQYYNGEERAKGNILERFSAQQFPDLHSELNLSSLELGDSALYFCASSPRLAGETQYFGPGTRLLVL.

This CDR3 reads CASSLDRVWSNQPQHF. The CDR3 nucleotides are TGTGCCAGCAGCTTGGACAGGGTATGGAGCAATCAGCCCCAGCATTTT. The rearrangement uses TRBV5-8 and TRBJ1-5, with a possible D match to TRBD1 (6 bases). Germline V CDR1 and CDR2: SGHTS, YDEGEE. V lost 0 bases to trimming and J lost 1 base, with 11 bases between them. This CDR3 comprises 16 residues. Complete variable domain (other parts from reference TRBV5-8 and TRBJ1-5): EAGVTQSPTHLIKTRGQQATLRCSPISGHTSVYWYQQALGLGLQFLLWYDEGEERNRGNFPPRFSGRQFPNYSSELNVNALELEDSALYLCASSLDRVWSNQPQHFGDGTRLSIL.

V and J are TRBV24-1 and TRBJ2-1, with 13 positions matching TRBD2. The J segment lost 6 bases and the V segment lost 7 bases, leaving 2 bases of the junction unmatched. This CDR3 has 14 residues. The germline V gene encodes CDR1 KGHDR and CDR2 SFDVKD. Here the CDR3 DNA reads TGTGCCACCAGCCGACTAGCGGGAGGCAATGAGCAGTTCTTC. Its translation is CATSRLAGGNEQFF.

The chain recombines TRBV5-4 with TRBJ2-2; 9 positions agree with TRBD2. Germline V gives CDR1 SGHNT, CDR2 YYREEE (reference sequence). The CDR3 totals 16 residues. J was trimmed by 8 bases and V by 3 bases; bases with no gene match: 11. CDR3 sequence: CASSSRRTSVRGELFF. DNA of the CDR3: TGTGCCAGCAGCTCCCGGCGGACTAGCGTGAGGGGGGAGCTGTTTTTT.

The rearrangement uses TRBV19 and TRBJ1-5, with 7 bases that match TRBD1. This CDR3 is 16 amino acids long. Germline values: CDR1 LNHDA, CDR2 SQIVND (reference sequence). V was pared by 3 bases and J by 10 bases, with 15 bases of the junction left unmatched. The CDR3: CASSIGQVDLGDPQHF. CDR3 in DNA: TGTGCCAGTAGTATCGGACAGGTGGACTTGGGGGATCCCCAGCATTTT.

J is TRBJ1-5 and V is TRBV7-8; tentatively, D is TRBD1 (6 bases). Germline lookup yields CDR1 SGHVS and CDR2 FQNEAQ. This CDR3 has 15 residues. V lost 4 bases and J lost 2, with 12 bases in between. CDR3 bases: TGTGCCAGCAGCTCACAGGGATATCGCAATCAGCCCCAGCATTTT. This encodes CASSSQGYRNQPQHF.

This clone was seen just once. The CDR3 loop reads CASRGIRDSATEAFF. CDR3 DNA sequence: TGTGCCAGCAGGGGAATCCGGGACAGCGCTACTGAAGCTTTCTTT. This chain connects TRBV2 to TRBJ1-1; 7 bases match TRBD1. The germline CDR1 and CDR2 sequences are SNHLY and FYNNEI. V lost 6 bases to trimming and J lost 5 bases; unmatched junction nucleotides: 12. The CDR3 is 15 residues long.

This chain connects TRBV9 to TRBJ2-3, with 10 bases that match TRBD2. The CDR3 totals 15 residues. V lost 4 bases, J lost 3 bases, and 5 bases stayed unmatched. Germline CDR1 and CDR2: SGDLS and YYNGEE. The CDR3 region is CASSLGGLATDTQYF. For the CDR3, the DNA is TGTGCCAGCAGCCTAGGGGGACTAGCGACAGATACGCAGTATTTT.

V usage is TRBV7-8 and J usage is TRBJ2-4; 11 positions match TRBD1. The V segment lost 5 bases and the J segment 6 bases; nucleotides outside the gene matches: 9. Germline V lookup: CDR1 SGHVS, CDR2 FQNEAQ. The CDR3 is 16 residues long. The CDR3 DNA is TGTGCCAGCAGCCGAGGGGTCGGGACAGGGGGAAACATTCAGTACTTC. The encoded protein is CASSRGVGTGGNIQYF.

The chain joins TRBV5-6 to TRBJ2-7; a possible D gene is TRBD2 (6 bases). V gave up 3 bases and J gave up 6 bases, with 19 bases separating them. The germline V gene has CDR1 SGHDT and CDR2 YYEEEE. The CDR3 has 15 amino acids. CDR3 DNA sequence: TGTGCCAGCAGCTCCTCCGGAGGGGCTATGGGCGAGCAGTACTTC. Translating it yields CASSSSGGAMGEQYF.

This rearrangement joins TRBV19 to TRBJ1-4; D is perhaps TRBD1 (6 bases). This CDR3 spans 14 amino acids. Trimming stripped 5 bases from V and 7 bases from J, with 14 bases between. Germline V CDR1 and CDR2: LNHDA, SQIVND (reference sequence). The CDR3 reads CASSEGVASEKLFF. The CDR3 coding sequence is TGTGCCAGTAGTGAGGGGGTAGCCTCTGAAAAACTGTTTTTT. The full variable domain, its missing parts supplied by reference TRBV19 and TRBJ1-4, is DGGITQSPKYLFRKEGQNVTLSCEQNLNHDAMYWYRQDPGQGLRLIYYSQIVNDFQKGDIAEGYSVSREKKESFPLTVTSAQKNPTAFYLCASSEGVASEKLFFGSGTQLSVL.

This chain uses TRBV4-3 with TRBJ2-7; 10 nucleotides align to TRBD1. This CDR3 comprises 14 residues. The J segment lost 7 bases and the V segment lost 4 bases, leaving 7 bases of the junction unmatched. CDR1 LGHNA and CDR2 YSLEER come from the germline V gene. The CDR3 DNA reads TGCGCCAGCAGCCTGAGGGACAGGGGACGGGAGCAGTACTTC. Translated, it gives CASSLRDRGREQYF.

The rearrangement uses TRBV18 and TRBJ1-5; no clear D gene. Germline values: CDR1 KGHSH, CDR2 LQKENI. Trimming left V 3 bases short and J 0 bases short, with 9 bases between. CDR3 size: 15 residues. The CDR3 loop reads CASSPGETSNQPQHF. CDR3 DNA sequence: TGTGCCAGCTCACCTGGGGAGACTAGCAATCAGCCCCAGCATTTT.

This rearrangement joins TRBV5-8 to TRBJ2-7; TRBD1 aligns across 7 bases. CDR3 size: 16 residues. CDR1 and CDR2 (germline): SGHTS, YDEGEE. Trimming at V came to 0 bases and at J to 2 bases, leaving 8 bases not matched to a gene. The CDR3 is CASSLARSTGPYEQYF. CDR3 bases: TGTGCCAGCAGCTTGGCCAGGTCGACAGGGCCCTACGAGCAGTACTTC.

The chain joins TRBV5-4 to TRBJ2-2; TRBD2 aligns across 15 bases. This CDR3 spans 16 amino acids. Germline values: CDR1 SGHNT, CDR2 YYREEE (reference sequence). V trimming: 1 base; J trimming: 8 bases; junction bases outside the gene matches: 3. The CDR3 region is CASSLRTSGRGGELFF. CDR3 DNA sequence: TGTGCCAGCAGCTTGAGGACTAGCGGGAGGGGAGGGGAGCTGTTTTTT.